The present T cell receptor (beta chain) was sequenced within a study of OX40 agonist ivuxolimab in advanced cancers. The germline V gene encodes CDR1 MGHRA and CDR2 YSYEKL. The CDR3 length is 14 residues. With 0 bases removed from V and 1 base from J, the gap between germline ends came to 4 bases. TCRdb's table, derived via immunoSEQ multiplex PCR, lists solely in-frame clones and lacks some. The sample carries roughly 100,000 clones, under 95% recorded once. This specimen was CD4+ or CD8+ T cells sorted from blood, taken in a trial of the OX40 agonist ivuxolimab. The chain couples TRBV4-1 to TRBJ1-5; D uncertain. The TCR comes from an adult with an advanced solid tumor such as melanoma, head and neck, liver or kidney cancer. CDR3: CASSQDWSNQPQHF. The CDR3 nucleotides read TGCGCCAGCAGCCAAGATTGGAGCAATCAGCCCCAGCATTTT.